This T cell receptor beta chain was captured by sequencing in a study of T cell responses to AZD1222 COVID-19 vaccine. With respect to this clone: Its target is not known.

Measured with immunoSEQ multiplex PCR; TCRdb has only the in-frame clones, and not every one. The data show about 160,000 clones, roughly nine tenths seen once. Points from the study as a whole: The study found vaccine-associated CD4 TCRs spanning spike, dominant at 160-218 and 743-854. Rises in breadth and depth of Spike-specific TCRs came after two AZD1222 doses.

This receptor was obtained from an adult in good health. Material: peripheral blood, obtained on day 0 of AZD1222 vaccination.

This chain's CDR3 is CAISEDRSSGNTIYF. The DNA of the CDR3 is TGTGCCATCAGTGAGGACAGGTCCTCTGGAAACACCATATATTTT. V and J are TRBV10-3 and TRBJ1-3; possible D gene TRBD1, 6 bases. The CDR3 contains 15 residues. V lost 2 bases and J 0 bases, leaving 8 bases between the germline ends. CDR1 and CDR2 from the germline V gene are ENHRY and SYGVKD.